Included here is one T cell receptor (beta chain) sequence, with context. Its antigen is not identified. Between the trimmed V and J ends, which lost 5 bases and 3 bases, there was a span of 16 bases. The CDR3 totals 15 residues. Germline CDR1 is SGHAT and CDR2 is FQNNGV. This sample stems from a study of T cell responses to AZD1222 COVID-19 vaccine. Whole-study results and caveats: Per reports, nearly half of all spike-specific TCRs target regions that are unmutated in variants. Baseline testing showed seropositivity in only six AZD1222 recipients.

The protocol was immunoSEQ multiplex PCR, while the TCRdb copy is restricted to in-frame clones and leaves out a portion. The sample comprises roughly 150,000 clones, approximately 90% of which are singletons, and approximately 4.8% rests with the top ten. The sequence was obtained from an adult in good health. This rearrangement joins TRBV11-2 to TRBJ1-1; D possibly corresponds to TRBD1 (6 bases). The sample was peripheral blood, taken on day 0 of AZD1222 vaccination. In DNA form, the CDR3 reads TGTGCCAGCAGCCCCCGCATCACAGGGTACACTGAAGCTTTCTTT. It yields the protein CASSPRITGYTEAFF.